There are a few counts of the clone carrying this T cell receptor (beta chain). This entry is derived from a study of blood T cells in healthy people across ages. V was clipped by 3 bases and J by 6 bases, with 15 bases between them. Germline V gene sequence: CDR1 DFQATT, CDR2 SNEGSKA (reference sequence). This CDR3 spans 14 amino acids. For the second PCR, which ran for roughly 6 to 12 cycles, a sample-barcoded 5' primer and a J-beta primer mix were used. TCRdb redid the calling of the 5' RACE reads with MiXCR, one entry per CDR3 protein. The table lists some 1.4 million distinct CDR3 sequences, 42% of them singletons.

V and J are TRBV20-1 and TRBJ2-1; possibly TRBD1 for D (5 bases). The specimen was blood. The sequence was obtained from a woman aged 18-30 years in good health. The CDR3 loop is CSASDSFRTNEQFF. In DNA form, the CDR3 reads TGCAGTGCTAGCGACAGCTTTCGGACCAATGAGCAGTTCTTC.